Presented here are 19 T cell receptor beta chains from one specimen sequenced in a study of shared clonotypes between healthy human individuals. Naive CD8 cells were CD45RO-negative, positively selected for CCR7, excluding terminally differentiated effector memory CD45RA+ cells. Repertoires were generated with immunoSEQ multiplex PCR, while TCRdb's copy carries only in-frame clones and drops some. The data show nearly 2 million clones, roughly 95% seen once. Sequenced: naive CD8+ T cells sorted from blood. The receptors derive from a man between 18 and 35 years old in good health.

The chain links TRBV15 to TRBJ2-5, with 12 bases that match TRBD2. The V segment lost 4 bases and the J segment 4 bases; nucleotides outside the gene matches: 4. The CDR3 length is 15 residues. Germline-derived CDR1 and CDR2 are LNHNV and YYDKDF (reference sequence). The CDR3 DNA sequence: TGTGCCACCAGCACTAGCGGGGGGGCCCCAGAGACCCAGTACTTC. Encoded protein: CATSTSGGAPETQYF.

The J gene is TRBJ1-2, the V gene TRBV29-1; weak D call: TRBD1 (6 bases). The CDR3 consists of 13 residues. Trimming took 1 base from V and 3 from J, leaving 9 bases between them. The V gene's germline CDR1 is SQVTM and CDR2 ANQGSEA. CDR3 amino acids: CSVEVGGDYGYTF. The CDR3 DNA is TGCAGCGTTGAAGTAGGGGGGGACTATGGCTACACCTTC.

The chain is built from TRBV12-2 and TRBJ2-3; TRBD2 is the table's D call, not checked against the DNA. TRBV12-2 is an annotated pseudogene. CDR3 length: 13 residues. CDR3 nucleotides: TGTGCAAGTCGCTTAGGAGGACTAGCGAGGCAGTATTTT. As protein: CASRLGGLARQYF.

A remark on this clone: The sample holds other DNA sequences that translate to the same CDR3. The chain is built from TRBV7-6 and TRBJ2-3, with D possibly being TRBD2 (6 bases). V gave up 3 bases and J gave up 0 bases, with 7 bases separating them. There are 14 residues in the CDR3. From germline, CDR1 is SGHVS and CDR2 FNYEAQ. The CDR3 DNA reads TGTGCCAGCAGCTTGGGGACTAGCACAGATACGCAGTATTTT. Its translation: CASSLGTSTDTQYF.

As DNA, the CDR3 is TGTGCCAGCAGCCCTATATTAGCCAATACCTACGAGCAGTACTTC. Translation gives CASSPILANTYEQYF. This chain uses TRBV28 with TRBJ2-7; D gene ambiguous. There are 15 residues in the CDR3. V was clipped by 6 bases and J by 2 bases, with 17 bases between them. Germline V gene data show CDR1 as MDHEN and CDR2 as SYDVKM.

In regard to this clone: The identical CDR3 is also encoded by other nucleotide sequences in the sample. The chain is built from TRBV13 and TRBJ2-7, with D possibly matching TRBD1 (5 bases). Trimming took off 4 bases at V and 0 bases at J, with 10 bases between the two ends. Germline CDR1 PRHDT, CDR2 FYEKMQ (reference sequence). CDR3 length: 14 amino acids. The CDR3 sequence: CASSSRDSSYEQYF. CDR3 sequence (DNA): TGTGCCAGCAGCTCCCGTGACAGCTCCTACGAGCAGTACTTC.

The V call is TRBV6-1, the J call TRBJ1-1; the D is unclear. There are 11 residues in the CDR3. Germline lookup yields CDR1 MNHNS and CDR2 SASEGT. Trimming pared 7 bases from V and 8 bases from J, leaving 11 bases between. The CDR3 reads CASIPPSEAFF. The DNA of the CDR3 is TGTGCCAGCATTCCTCCGAGCGAAGCTTTCTTT.

As for this clone: Additional DNA sequences in this sample encode the identical CDR3. This chain links TRBV28 with TRBJ2-7; D unclear. V was clipped by 5 bases and J by 0 bases, with 8 bases between them. The germline V gene encodes CDR1 MDHEN and CDR2 SYDVKM. The CDR3 runs to 13 residues. The CDR3 sequence: CASSLGPSYEQYF. CDR3 bases: TGTGCCAGCAGTCTCGGGCCCTCCTACGAGCAGTACTTC.

This chain uses TRBV28 with TRBJ1-5, with D possibly being TRBD1 (5 bases). The germline CDR1 and CDR2 sequences are MDHEN and SYDVKM. The CDR3 sequence is 14 residues long. Trimming left V 7 bases short and J 2 bases short, with 12 bases between. CDR3 coding DNA: TGTGCCAGCATGCCCAGGGTCGGCAATCAGCCCCAGCATTTT. It is translated as CASMPRVGNQPQHF. Complete variable domain (other parts from reference TRBV28 and TRBJ1-5): DVKVTQSSRYLVKRTGEKVFLECVQDMDHENMFWYRQDPGLGLRLIYFSYDVKMKEKGDIPEGYSVSREKKERFSLILESASTNQTSMYLCASMPRVGNQPQHFGDGTRLSIL.

Turning to this clone: Other DNA sequences from this sample encode an identical CDR3 as well. This chain links TRBV7-9 with TRBJ2-7; 7 bases line up with TRBD1. The V segment lost 4 bases and the J segment 4 bases; nucleotides outside the gene matches: 7. Looked up from germline, CDR1 is SEHNR and CDR2 is FQNEAQ (reference sequence). The CDR3 consists of 14 residues. This chain's CDR3 is CASSSTGSPYEQYF. In DNA form, the CDR3 reads TGTGCCAGCAGCTCGACAGGGTCCCCTTACGAGCAGTACTTC.

This chain uses TRBV7-9 with TRBJ2-1, with TRBD2 matching over 15 bases. Trimming at V came to 1 base and at J to 1 base, leaving 2 bases not matched to a gene. This CDR3 contains 18 residues. Germline CDR1 SEHNR, CDR2 FQNEAQ (reference sequence). The CDR3 is CASSLGGLAGGSYNEQFF. DNA of the CDR3: TGTGCCAGCAGCTTAGGGGGACTAGCGGGAGGTTCCTACAATGAGCAGTTCTTC.

The J gene is TRBJ2-3, the V gene TRBV4-3; D may match TRBD1 or TRBD2 (5 bases each). This CDR3 region has 15 residues. The V end lost 1 base, the J end lost 3 bases, and 11 bases lay between the germline ends. Germline assignment: CDR1 LGHNA and CDR2 YSLEER. CDR3: CASSQGGADTDTQYF. In nucleotides, the CDR3 is TGCGCCAGCAGCCAAGGAGGGGCCGATACAGATACGCAGTATTTT.

A few counts support this clone. The genes are TRBV9 and TRBJ1-2; D gene unclear. CDR3 length: 11 residues. Germline V gives CDR1 SGDLS, CDR2 YYNGEE. V lost 7 bases to trimming and J lost 3 bases, with 7 bases between them. The DNA of the CDR3 is TGTGCCAGCGCCCAGGACTATGGCTACACCTTC. It is translated as CASAQDYGYTF.

V and J are TRBV30 and TRBJ1-5, with D unresolved. The CDR3 is made up of 17 amino acids. Germline CDR1 reads GTSNPN; CDR2 reads SVGIG (reference sequence). V shed 0 bases and J shed 3 bases, with 18 bases lying between them. Written as DNA, the CDR3 is TGTGCCTGGAGTGTAGGGCAGCCGTATAGCGCCAATCAGCCCCAGCATTTT. Protein product: CAWSVGQPYSANQPQHF.

The V and J genes are TRBV6-5 and TRBJ2-5; 8 bases match TRBD1. J gave up 5 bases and V 6 bases, and 11 bases lay outside the gene matches. Germline loops: CDR1 MNHEY, CDR2 SVGAGI. The CDR3 has 15 amino acids. This CDR3 is CASSPWQGAHETQYF. The DNA of the CDR3 is TGTGCCAGCAGCCCCTGGCAGGGGGCCCACGAGACCCAGTACTTC.

The chain recombines TRBV7-8 with TRBJ1-1, with unresolved D. V gave up 5 bases and J gave up 5 bases, with 24 bases separating them. The CDR3 is 17 residues long. CDR1 is SGHVS, CDR2 FQNEAQ, per germline. CDR3: CASSLQVRVSGGTEAFF. Written as DNA, the CDR3 is TGTGCCAGCAGCCTCCAAGTCCGGGTCTCCGGAGGGACTGAAGCTTTCTTT.

This sequence joins TRBV5-1 and TRBJ2-1, with D possibly matching TRBD2 (5 bases). V gave up 4 bases and J gave up 0 bases, with 5 bases separating them. CDR1 SGHRS and CDR2 YFSETQ come from the germline V gene. CDR3 length equals 13 residues. The CDR3 coding sequence is TGCGCCAGCAGCGGGAGCTCCTACAATGAGCAGTTCTTC. This sequence encodes CASSGSSYNEQFF.

The chain combines TRBV5-4 with TRBJ1-2, with TRBD1 matching over 7 bases. V dropped 5 bases and J dropped 2; count of bases not matched to a gene: 3. The CDR3 consists of 13 residues. The germline V gene has CDR1 SGHNT and CDR2 YYREEE (reference sequence). This CDR3 is CASRQGDNYGYTF. The CDR3 coding sequence is TGTGCCAGCAGGCAGGGGGACAACTATGGCTACACCTTC.

V and J are TRBV5-4 and TRBJ2-1, with TRBD2 identical over 8 bases. CDR3 length: 13 residues. The V segment lost 6 bases and the J segment 7 bases; nucleotides outside the gene matches: 6. CDR1 and CDR2 (germline): SGHNT, YYREEE (reference sequence). Written as DNA, the CDR3 is TGTGCCAGCATGGCGGGAGGAGGGAATGAGCAGTTCTTC. This encodes CASMAGGGNEQFF.